A single sample gave rise to the 27 T cell receptor beta chains below, sequenced in a study of tumor and adjacent non-tumor tissue in lung cancer. Three rounds of nested PCR, following a modified ARM-PCR protocol, produced the TCRbeta library. TCRdb independently ran MiXCR on the multiplex PCR reads; one entry per CDR3 protein. There are roughly 66,000 distinct CDR3 sequences in the sample; roughly 73% occur only once, and 28% lies in the top ten. RNA was extracted from bulk tissue without any cell sorting. Sequencing was carried out using lung tumor tissue. These TCRs come from a man in his sixties with non-small cell lung cancer.

The table lists this clonotype with many counts. The chain couples TRBV20-1 to TRBJ2-7; the D is unclear. The CDR3 covers 11 residues. V was clipped by 7 bases and J by 3 bases, with 10 bases between them. Germline CDR1 is DFQATT and CDR2 is SNEGSKA (reference sequence). The CDR3 reads CSVGKFYEQYF. In DNA form, the CDR3 reads TGCAGTGTAGGGAAATTCTACGAGCAGTACTTC.

About this clonotype itself: One junction end does not reproduce the germline sequence, and a read error may be involved. The rearrangement uses TRBV20-1 and TRBJ2-3; TRBD2 aligns across 8 bases. The germline V gene encodes CDR1 DFQATT and CDR2 SNEGSKA (reference sequence). This CDR3 contains 14 residues. CDR3 sequence: CCARVAGSTDTQYF. CDR3 in DNA: TGCTGTGCTCGTGTAGCGGGGAGCACAGATACTCAGTATTTT.

About this clonotype: The germline gene is not matched at one end of the junction; a read error may be the cause. The CDR3 DNA reads TGCAGTGCTAGAGATCATAATATCTCTGGGGCCAACGTCCCGACATTC. Protein sequence: CSARDHNISGANVPTF. This chain connects TRBV20-1 to TRBJ2-6; D might be TRBD1 (5 bases). Germline V gene lookup returns CDR1 DFQATT and CDR2 SNEGSKA (reference sequence). The CDR3 consists of 16 residues.

As concerns this clonotype: Sequence at one end of the junction differs from germline and may be a read error. V and J are TRBV29-1 and TRBJ2-2; tentative D call: TRBD2 (5 bases). The CDR3 length is 12 residues. Per germline, CDR1 SQVTM and CDR2 ANQGSEA. As DNA, the CDR3 is TGCAGCGTTGAGATGGGCACCGGGAAGCTGTTTTTT. Its translation: CSVEMGTGKLFF.

A word on this clonotype: At one boundary the junction diverges from the germline segment, which might be a read error. The rearrangement uses TRBV5-5 and TRBJ2-3; a possible D gene is TRBD2 (5 bases). CDR1 SGHKS and CDR2 YYEKEE come from the germline V gene (reference sequence). The length of the CDR3 is 15 residues. The DNA for the CDR3 is TGTGCCAGCAGTCGGTGGGGAGAGCGACCAGATATGCAGTATTTT. Its protein is CASSRWGERPDMQYF.

The chain recombines TRBV12-5 with TRBJ2-1; 12 bases align to TRBD1. CDR1 is LGHNT, CDR2 FRNRAP, per germline. CDR3 length equals 18 residues. With V trimmed by 1 base and J by 14 bases, 18 bases remained unmatched. The CDR3 region is CASGLALSGTGGLNKEFF. In DNA, the CDR3 is TGTGCTAGTGGTTTGGCCCTCTCCGGGACAGGGGGCCTCAATAAGGAGTTCTTC. Supplemented by reference TRBV12-5 and TRBJ2-1, the full variable domain reads DARVTQTPRHKVTEMGQEVTMRCQPILGHNTVFWYRQTMMQGLELLAYFRNRAPLDDSGMPKDRFSAEMPDATLATLKIQPSEPRDSAVYFCASGLALSGTGGLNKEFFGPGTRLTVL.

The chain recombines TRBV11-2 with TRBJ2-1; D call uncertain. The V gene lost 5 bases and the J gene lost 7 bases, with 18 bases spanning the gap. The germline V gene encodes CDR1 SGHAT and CDR2 FQNNGV. The CDR3 spans 15 residues. CDR3 sequence: CASSLTAAGLNEQFF. The CDR3 DNA reads TGTGCCAGCAGCCTAACCGCTGCTGGATTAAATGAGCAGTTCTTC.

The chain links TRBV20-1 to TRBJ1-2; D might be TRBD1 (5 bases). Between the trimmed V and J ends, which lost 5 bases and 12 bases, there was a span of 22 bases. The germline CDR1 and CDR2 sequences are DFQATT and SNEGSKA (reference sequence). This CDR3 has 13 amino acids. CDR3 in DNA: TGCAGTGCTCGTATAGTTGGGGGAAGCGACCACACCTTC. Protein sequence: CSARIVGGSDHTF.

Points on this clonotype: Lacking the conserved final phenylalanine or tryptophan, this CDR3 likely reflects a read error. The J gene is TRBJ2-1, the V gene TRBV20-1; 7 nucleotides agree with TRBD2. CDR3 size: 15 residues. The junction had 6 bases not matched to a gene; V was cut back by 2 bases and J by 2 bases. CDR1 is DFQATT and CDR2 is SNEGSKA in the germline V gene (reference sequence). The DNA for the CDR3 is TGCAGTGCTAGACTACCCAGCGGGGCCTACAATGAGCAGTTCATC. It is translated as CSARLPSGAYNEQFI.

This clonotype was counted once. Germline is not matched at one junction end, which may reflect a read error. The rearrangement joins TRBV29-1 to TRBJ2-2, with D tentatively TRBD1 or TRBD2 (6 bases each). The CDR3 consists of 14 residues. CDR1 and CDR2 from the germline V gene are SQVTM and ANQGSEA. CDR3 DNA sequence: TGCAGTGGCTACCCCAGGGTCGGGGGCGGGGACCTGTTTTTT. Protein sequence: CSGYPRVGGGDLFF.

In the case of this clonotype: A junction end diverges from the germline sequence, so it may reflect a read error. The rearrangement links TRBV29-1 to TRBJ2-7, with D perhaps given as TRBD1 or TRBD2 (5 bases each). CDR3 size: 11 residues. Germline CDR1 is SQVTM and CDR2 is ANQGSEA. In nucleotides, the CDR3 is TGCAGCGTTGATGAGGGGAACGAGCAATACTTC. Protein product: CSVDEGNEQYF.

This clonotype has a handful of counts. V is TRBV29-1 and J is TRBJ1-2; 8 bases match TRBD1. CDR3 length: 14 amino acids. J gave up 14 bases and V 4 bases, and 18 bases lay outside the gene matches. The germline gives CDR1 SQVTM, CDR2 ANQGSEA. The CDR3 loop reads CSVAPGGSHYDYTF. The CDR3 coding sequence is TGCAGCGTTGCCCCAGGGGGCTCTCACTATGACTATACCTTC.

The rearrangement joins TRBV6-5 to TRBJ2-1; possible D gene TRBD2, 7 bases. In germline, CDR1 is MNHEY, CDR2 SVGAGI. Trimming stripped 7 bases from V and 4 bases from J, with 17 bases between. This CDR3 spans 15 amino acids. The CDR3 sequence: CASNPVRGPYNEQFF. CDR3 nucleotide sequence: TGTGCCAGCAATCCAGTGCGGGGGCCTTACAATGAGCAGTTCTTC.

This clonotype was seen a handful of times. This may stem from a read error, because a much larger clone lies one nucleotide away. The rearrangement links TRBV6-8 to TRBJ1-5; D gene uncertain. This CDR3 region has 12 residues. With 2 bases removed from V and 5 bases from J, the gap between germline ends came to 4 bases. The germline CDR1 and CDR2 sequences are MNHGY and SAAAGT. The CDR3 DNA reads as TGTGCCAGCAGTTACAGTGATCAGCCCCAGCATTTT. Its translation is CASSYSDQPQHF.

This rearrangement joins TRBV29-1 to TRBJ1-4; D is perhaps TRBD1 (5 bases). V lost 7 bases and J 10 bases, leaving 19 bases between the germline ends. CDR1 is SQVTM and CDR2 is ANQGSEA in the germline V gene. This CDR3 has 13 residues. The CDR3 loop is CSAQRGTNRKLFF. The CDR3 DNA reads TGCAGCGCACAAAGGGGTACTAATAGAAAACTGTTTTTT.

This clonotype showed up just once. Germline is not matched at one junction end, which may reflect a read error. This sequence joins TRBV6-2 or TRBV6-3 and TRBJ2-7; the D gene is possibly TRBD2 (6 bases). Germline assignment: CDR1 MNHEY and CDR2 SVGEGT. CDR3 length: 15 residues. The CDR3 reads CASSIDDGLLPERYF. The CDR3 DNA reads as TGTGCCAGCAGCATTGATGACGGACTACTACCCGAGCGGTACTTC.

On this clonotype: A single base separates this from a much larger clone, so it may be a read error. This chain connects TRBV5-4 to TRBJ1-5; D unclear. CDR3 length: 16 residues. Germline V gene lookup returns CDR1 SGHNT and CDR2 YYREEE (reference sequence). This CDR3 reads CAGSSDAGPSNQPQHF. The CDR3 bases are TGTGCCGGCAGCTCCGACGCGGGCCCGAGCAATCAGCCCCAGCATTTT.

This clonotype came up once. The chain links TRBV6-5 to TRBJ2-7, with no clear D. Germline assignment: CDR1 MNHEY and CDR2 SVGAGI. The CDR3 has 14 amino acids. Trimming removed 7 bases at V and 4 bases at J, with 17 bases between. CDR3 sequence: CASTRAAFSYEQYF. The CDR3 DNA follows: TGTGCCAGCACTCGGGCCGCCTTCTCTTACGAGCAGTACTTC.

V usage is TRBV11-3 and J usage is TRBJ1-2; 9 bases map to TRBD1. The germline gives CDR1 SGHNT, CDR2 YENEEA. V lost 5 bases and J lost 8; bases outside the gene matches: 6. This CDR3 comprises 13 residues. The CDR3 DNA sequence: TGTGCCAGCAGCCAACAGGGGGCGAGGGGCTACACCTTC. It is translated as CASSQQGARGYTF.

In its sample, this clonotype was seen many times. The genes are TRBV6-5 and TRBJ2-1; unclear D gene. Looked up from germline, CDR1 is MNHEY and CDR2 is SVGAGI. Trimming shortened V by 7 bases and J by 0 bases, and 13 bases separated the two germline ends. This CDR3 is built from 15 residues. Written as DNA, the CDR3 is TGTGCCAGCACCCCCATAGGAGACTCCTACAATGAGCAGTTCTTC. Translated, it gives CASTPIGDSYNEQFF.

Regarding this clonotype: A much more abundant neighbour one base away suggests this may be a read error. This chain joins TRBV11-2 and TRBJ1-1; D perhaps matches TRBD1 (5 bases). The V end was cut by 1 base, the J end by 5 bases, with 8 bases between. Germline V lookup: CDR1 SGHAT, CDR2 FQNNGV. The CDR3 length is 13 residues. CDR3 residues: CASSLVRGTEAFF. The CDR3 DNA is TGTGCCAGCAGCTTAGTGAGGGGAACTGAAGCTTTCTTT.

As concerns this clonotype: Compared with germline, one end of the junction differs, possibly owing to a read error. The genes are TRBV12-3 or TRBV12-4 and TRBJ1-6, with TRBD1 as a possible D gene (5 bases). This CDR3 contains 13 residues. The CDR3 nucleotides read TGTGCCAGCAAGGGGCAGTTAAATTCACCCCCCCACTTT. It translates to CASKGQLNSPPHF.

This clonotype was observed a few times. CDR3: CASSLGLSSQETQYF. CDR3 in DNA: TGTGCCAGCAGCCTAGGCCTTTCGAGCCAAGAGACCCAGTACTTC. The chain joins TRBV7-9 to TRBJ2-5; no clear D gene. Germline V gives CDR1 SEHNR, CDR2 FQNEAQ (reference sequence). The CDR3 sequence is 15 residues long. With 5 bases removed from V and 1 base from J, the gap between germline ends came to 14 bases.

V gene TRBV6-5 combines with J gene TRBJ2-7; the D gene is possibly TRBD2 (6 bases). Germline loops: CDR1 MNHEY, CDR2 SVGAGI. The CDR3 spans 15 residues. Here the CDR3 reads CVGSYSRRETAEQYF. The CDR3 DNA reads as TGTGTCGGTAGTTACTCGAGGCGGGAAACGGCCGAGCAGTACTTC.

Concerning this clonotype itself: Relative to the germline gene, one junction end is altered; a read error may explain this. V gene TRBV6-5 combines with J gene TRBJ1-1, with 7 bases aligning to TRBD1. CDR1 MNHEY and CDR2 SVGAGI come from the germline V gene. The CDR3 covers 18 residues. CDR3 amino acids: CASSYHGVRDSSNTKALF. As DNA, the CDR3 is TGTGCCAGCAGTTACCACGGCGTCCGGGACAGCTCGAACACTAAAGCTCTCTTT.

As concerns this clonotype: One end of the junction does not line up with germline, which may come from a read error. This rearrangement joins TRBV12-3 or TRBV12-4 to TRBJ2-2; tentative D call: TRBD2 (5 bases). This CDR3 spans 15 amino acids. CDR3 nucleotide sequence: TGTGCCAGCAGTTTCGGGCTTTTGAACACCGGGAAGCTGTTTTTT. Protein product: CASSFGLLNTGKLFF.

The table lists this clonotype with many counts. The V and J genes are TRBV5-6 and TRBJ1-1; D uncertain. Trimming took off 0 bases at V and 8 bases at J, with 14 bases between the two ends. Germline V gives CDR1 SGHDT, CDR2 YYEEEE. This CDR3 contains 14 residues. CDR3 region: CASSLVTGETEAFF. The DNA of the CDR3 is TGTGCCAGCAGCTTGGTAACTGGAGAAACAGAAGCTTTCTTT.